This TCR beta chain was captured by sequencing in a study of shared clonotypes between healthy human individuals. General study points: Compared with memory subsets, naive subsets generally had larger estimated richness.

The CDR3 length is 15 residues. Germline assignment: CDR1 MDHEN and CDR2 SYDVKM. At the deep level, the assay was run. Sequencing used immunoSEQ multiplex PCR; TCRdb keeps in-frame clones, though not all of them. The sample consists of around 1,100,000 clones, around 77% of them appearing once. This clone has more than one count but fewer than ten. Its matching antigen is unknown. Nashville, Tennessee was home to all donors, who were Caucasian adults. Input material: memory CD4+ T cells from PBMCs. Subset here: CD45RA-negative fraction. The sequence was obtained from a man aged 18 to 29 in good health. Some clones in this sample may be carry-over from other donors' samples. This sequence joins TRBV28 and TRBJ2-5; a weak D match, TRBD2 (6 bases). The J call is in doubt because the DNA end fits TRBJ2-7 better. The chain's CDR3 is CASSLWGTGSYEQYF. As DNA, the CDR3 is TGTGCCAGCAGTTTATGGGGGACTGGATCCTACGAGCAGTACTTC.